The 9 T cell receptor beta chains below all came from one sample that was sequenced in a study of T cells in localized non-small cell lung cancer. Generated by immunoSEQ multiplex PCR, the TCRdb table keeps only in-frame clones and is missing some. This table holds around 78,000 clones, around 90% found once. Sequencing was performed on peripheral blood, taken before any cancer treatment. All receptors come from a woman aged 35 to 70 with stage I squamous cell lung carcinoma.

This chain joins TRBV7-9 and TRBJ2-1; weak D call: TRBD1 (6 bases). This CDR3 has 15 amino acids. Looked up from germline, CDR1 is SEHNR and CDR2 is FQNEAQ (reference sequence). The V gene lost 5 bases and the J gene lost 8 bases, with 19 bases spanning the gap. The CDR3 nucleotides read TGTGCCAGCAGCCCAGGGGCATACTCAACGGATGAGCAGTTCTTC. The encoded protein is CASSPGAYSTDEQFF.

This chain joins TRBV6-5 and TRBJ1-1; maybe TRBD1 (6 bases). Germline values: CDR1 MNHEY, CDR2 SVGAGI. CDR3 size: 14 residues. V dropped 6 bases and J dropped 0 bases, with 11 bases sitting between them. The CDR3 DNA reads as TGTGCCAGCAGGGAGACAGGCTTGAACACTGAAGCTTTCTTT. Encoded protein: CASRETGLNTEAFF.

The CDR3 here is CASSEFRDTGELFF. The DNA of the CDR3 is TGCGCCAGCAGTGAGTTCCGGGACACCGGGGAGCTGTTTTTT. The rearrangement links TRBV10-1 to TRBJ2-2; D ambiguous. Germline lookup yields CDR1 WNHNN and CDR2 SYGVQD (reference sequence). The CDR3 has 14 amino acids. The V gene lost 1 base and the J gene lost 3 bases, with 6 bases spanning the gap.

The chain carries TRBV29-1 and TRBJ1-5; 7 bases are shared with TRBD1. V gave up 5 bases and J gave up 4 bases; unmatched junction bases: 5. Per the germline V gene, CDR1 is SQVTM and CDR2 is ANQGSEA. CDR3 length: 13 amino acids. As DNA, the CDR3 is TGCAGCGTTTCCTGGGACAGAAATCAGCCCCAGCATTTT. Amino acid sequence: CSVSWDRNQPQHF. Looking up the rest from reference TRBV29-1 and TRBJ1-5 gives the full variable domain: SAVISQKPSRDICQRGTSLTIQCQVDSQVTMMFWYRQQPGQSLTLIATANQGSEATYESGFVIDKFPISRPNLTFSTLTVSNMSPEDSSIYLCSVSWDRNQPQHFGDGTRLSIL.

V and J are TRBV7-9 and TRBJ2-7; 7 positions match TRBD2. Germline V CDR1 and CDR2: SEHNR, FQNEAQ (reference sequence). This CDR3 is built from 15 residues. V was clipped by 5 bases and J by 6 bases; unmatched bases: 13. Written as DNA, the CDR3 is TGTGCCAGCAGCCCCATGGGAGGGGCTAAAGCCGAGCAGTACTTC. Amino acid sequence: CASSPMGGAKAEQYF. Drawing the rest from reference TRBV7-9 and TRBJ2-7, the complete variable domain is DTGVSQNPRHKITKRGQNVTFRCDPISEHNRLYWYRQTLGQGPEFLTYFQNEAQLEKSRLLSDRFSAERPKGSFSTLEIQRTEQGDSAMYLCASSPMGGAKAEQYFGPGTRLTVT.

This clone came up once. The gene calls are TRBV2 and TRBJ2-3; D ambiguous. The CDR3 is made up of 14 amino acids. Germline CDR1 is SNHLY and CDR2 is FYNNEI. Trimming removed 4 bases from V and 2 bases from J, with 10 bases in between. For the CDR3, the DNA is TGTGCCAGCAGTGTAAAGGTCCCCACAGATACGCAGTATTTT. Its translation: CASSVKVPTDTQYF.

The chain recombines TRBV6-1 with TRBJ2-5; TRBD1 agrees at 8 bases. Trimming cost V 2 bases and J 5 bases; bases outside gene matches: 4. The germline gives CDR1 MNHNS, CDR2 SASEGT. The CDR3 runs to 14 residues. The CDR3 is CASSEQGAWETQYF. The DNA for the CDR3 is TGTGCCAGCAGTGAACAGGGGGCGTGGGAGACCCAGTACTTC.

The CDR3 DNA is TGTGCCAGCTCACCAGACGCAGCCGCCTATGGCTACACCTTC. Its translation: CASSPDAAAYGYTF. V usage is TRBV18 and J usage is TRBJ1-2; no clear D. CDR1 KGHSH and CDR2 LQKENI come from the germline V gene. The length of the CDR3 is 14 residues. V lost 2 bases and J 4 bases, leaving 11 bases between the germline ends.

The chain employs TRBV5-1 and TRBJ2-3; TRBD2 agrees at 10 bases. Germline CDR1 reads SGHRS; CDR2 reads YFSETQ. The CDR3 is 13 amino acids. The V segment lost 6 bases and the J segment 4 bases; nucleotides outside the gene matches: 2. CDR3: CASKSGGADTQYF. Written as DNA, the CDR3 is TGCGCCAGCAAAAGCGGGGGGGCAGATACGCAGTATTTT.